A selection of T cell receptor beta chains follows, all from one sample in a study of T cell repertoires in cytomegalovirus infection. Each CDR3 protein is one row after TCRdb ran MiXCR on the reads. This sample has roughly 120,000 distinct CDR3 sequences, with more than 25% found just once. These receptors have no identified antigens. This sample comprised CD8+ T cells from cultured PBMCs, obtained from culture after CMV antigen stimulation. These receptors all come from a human donor in good health (CMV status not recorded). Some clones in this sample may be carry-over from other donors' samples. CDR3s include the opening cysteine and the closing phenylalanine or tryptophan. D genes are given only for firm matches. A row's size may be missing; if present it is once, few, many or a size class.

v_gene	j_gene	d_gene	abundance	CDR3aa	CDR3nt
TRBV7-6	TRBJ2-3	-	few	CASSSISTDTQYF	TGTGCCAGCAGCTCAATCAGCACAGATACGCAGTATTTT
TRBV12-3/TRBV12-4	TRBJ1-5	TRBD1	-	CASSPQGQGGNQPQHF	TGTGCCAGCAGTCCACAAGGACAGGGGGGAAATCAGCCCCAGCATTTT
TRBV19	TRBJ1-2	-	-	CASSTPGSPYGYTF	TGTGCCAGTAGTACCCCCGGCAGCCCCTATGGCTACACCTTC
TRBV2	TRBJ2-3	TRBD2	-	CASSRLAAASTDTQYF	TGTGCCAGCAGTAGACTAGCGGCAGCTAGCACAGATACGCAGTATTTT
TRBV7-4	TRBJ2-1	-	-	CASSLALEQFF	TGTGCCAGCAGCTTAGCTCTGGAGCAGTTCTTC
TRBV10-2	TRBJ2-4	-	few	CASSRDGAKNIQYF	TGCGCCAGCAGCCGGGACGGGGCCAAAAACATTCAGTACTTC
TRBV5-4	TRBJ2-1	-	-	CASSPPRTRLNNEQFF	TGTGCCAGCAGCCCGCCGAGGACCCGGCTGAACAATGAGCAGTTCTTC
TRBV4-1	TRBJ1-1	-	many	CASSPPGSLEAFF	TGCGCCAGCAGCCCCCCGGGGAGTCTCGAAGCTTTCTTT
TRBV4-3	TRBJ2-5	-	-	CASSQDVGSETQYF	TGCGCCAGCAGCCAAGATGTGGGGTCGGAGACCCAGTACTTC
TRBV7-6	TRBJ1-4	TRBD1	many	CASSYTGGGEKLFF	TGTGCCAGCAGCTATACAGGGGGAGGTGAAAAACTGTTTTTT
TRBV12-3/TRBV12-4	TRBJ2-5	-	few	CASTGTRGTQYF	TGTGCCAGCACTGGGACTCGGGGGACCCAGTACTTC
TRBV12-3/TRBV12-4	TRBJ2-1	TRBD2	-	CASSRLAFYNEQFF	TGTGCCAGCAGCCGACTAGCGTTTTACAATGAGCAGTTCTTC
TRBV12-3/TRBV12-4	TRBJ2-7	-	-	CASSLGGDHYEQYF	TGTGCCAGCAGTTTAGGGGGCGATCACTACGAGCAGTACTTC
TRBV7-9	TRBJ2-2	-	-	CASSFYTTGELFF	TGTGCCAGCAGCTTCTATACGACCGGGGAGCTGTTTTTT
TRBV28	TRBJ2-6	-	many	CASSLKVALDSGANVLTF	TGTGCCAGCAGTTTAAAGGTAGCGTTGGATTCTGGGGCCAACGTCCTGACTTTC
TRBV12-3/TRBV12-4	TRBJ2-1	-	-	CASSLLQGSYNEQFF	TGTGCCAGCAGTTTACTACAGGGCTCCTACAATGAGCAGTTCTTC
TRBV7-8	TRBJ1-2	-	-	CANTPGTLNGYTF	TGTGCCAACACCCCCGGGACCCTGAATGGATACACCTTC
TRBV5-1	TRBJ2-7	TRBD1	-	CASSSEGQVTYEQYF	TGCGCCAGCAGCTCGGAGGGACAGGTTACCTACGAGCAGTACTTC
TRBV20-1	TRBJ2-5	TRBD2	-	CSARGGTSGGPGETQYF	TGCAGTGCTAGAGGAGGGACTAGCGGGGGGCCGGGGGAGACCCAGTACTTC
TRBV5-6	TRBJ2-7	TRBD2	once	CASSTSGGLGQYF	TGTGCCAGCAGCACGTCGGGAGGACTGGGGCAGTACTTC
TRBV7-9	TRBJ1-1	-	few	CASRWGRSNTEAFF	TGTGCCAGCAGATGGGGACGGTCAAACACTGAAGCTTTCTTT
TRBV5-3	TRBJ2-1	TRBD2	-	CASSLGLAVVYGEQFF	TGTGCCAGCAGCTTGGGACTAGCGGTGGTATACGGCGAGCAGTTCTTC
TRBV4-1	TRBJ2-5	TRBD2	-	CASSPPRLAGYQETQYF	TGCGCCAGCAGCCCTCCGAGACTAGCGGGGTACCAAGAGACCCAGTACTTC
TRBV5-1	TRBJ1-6	-	-	CASSLVGIGSGPHNSPLHF	TGCGCCAGCAGCTTGGTTGGGATTGGATCCGGGCCCCATAATTCACCCCTCCACTTT
TRBV6-5	TRBJ1-4	-	-	CATRERGALVEKLFF	TGTGCCACCCGGGAGAGGGGAGCACTCGTTGAAAAACTGTTTTTT
TRBV7-9	TRBJ1-5	-	many	CASSLAIGGMNQPQHF	TGTGCCAGCAGCTTAGCGATCGGGGGTATGAATCAGCCCCAGCATTTT
TRBV11-2	TRBJ2-1	TRBD2	few	CASSPWLGRGSSYNEQFF	TGTGCCAGCAGCCCTTGGTTGGGGCGGGGGAGCTCCTACAATGAGCAGTTCTTC
TRBV6-1	TRBJ1-2	-	-	CASSEVGSGHHYGYTF	TGTGCCAGCAGTGAAGTGGGTTCCGGACACCACTATGGCTACACCTTC
TRBV6-8	TRBJ2-3	-	-	CASRLAESRTDTQYF	TGTGCCAGCAGGTTAGCGGAATCGCGCACAGATACGCAGTATTTT
TRBV11-2	TRBJ2-5	-	once	CASSSTVGGEETQYF	TGTGCCAGCAGCTCCACGGTGGGGGGCGAAGAGACCCAGTACTTC
TRBV7-4	TRBJ2-3	-	-	CASSLAGLPSTDTQYF	TGTGCCAGCAGCTTAGCGGGGTTACCTAGCACAGATACGCAGTATTTT
TRBV7-6	TRBJ2-5	-	-	CASSLSAVQETQYF	TGTGCCAGCAGCTTATCAGCGGTACAAGAGACCCAGTACTTC
TRBV12-3/TRBV12-4	TRBJ1-2	TRBD1	many	CASSLTPTGAGDYGYTF	TGTGCCAGCAGTTTAACACCGACAGGGGCCGGGGACTATGGCTACACCTTC
TRBV7-2	TRBJ1-5	TRBD1	many	CASSPRDSLNQPQHF	TGTGCCAGCAGCCCGCGGGACAGCCTTAATCAGCCCCAGCATTTT
TRBV19	TRBJ1-4	-	few	CASSIDMGGINEKLFF	TGTGCCAGTAGTATAGACATGGGCGGAATTAATGAAAAACTGTTTTTT
TRBV10-3	TRBJ1-1	-	-	CAISGEGPRAEAFF	TGTGCCATCAGTGGGGAGGGGCCAAGGGCTGAAGCTTTCTTT
TRBV7-6	TRBJ1-1	-	few	CASSFLPEAFF	TGTGCCAGCAGCTTTCTCCCTGAAGCTTTCTTT
TRBV10-3	TRBJ2-1	TRBD1	-	CAISTGTGYNEQFF	TGTGCCATCAGTACCGGGACAGGGTACAATGAGCAGTTCTTC
TRBV6-5	TRBJ2-2	-	-	CASRGPGELFF	TGTGCCAGCAGGGGGCCCGGGGAGCTGTTTTTT
TRBV7-9	TRBJ1-1	TRBD1	few	CASRSGGDAEAFF	TGTGCCAGCAGGTCAGGGGGGGATGCTGAAGCTTTCTTT
TRBV6-2/TRBV6-3	TRBJ2-3	-	-	CASSPLGPRLQYF	TGTGCCAGCAGTCCCCTCGGCCCTCGGCTGCAGTATTTT
TRBV7-6	TRBJ2-2	TRBD2	many	CASSSPPSGANTGELFF	TGTGCCAGCAGCTCTCCACCTAGCGGGGCGAACACCGGGGAGCTGTTTTTT
TRBV6-2/TRBV6-3	TRBJ2-7	TRBD2	-	CASSSTSGGYEQYF	TGTGCCAGCAGTTCGACTAGCGGGGGCTACGAGCAGTACTTC
TRBV10-3	TRBJ1-2	TRBD1	few	CAITDEPGQDYGYTF	TGTGCCATCACCGACGAGCCGGGACAGGACTATGGCTACACCTTC
TRBV7-2	TRBJ1-5	-	-	CASSFLPWAHNQPQHF	TGTGCCAGCAGCTTCCTGCCATGGGCACACAATCAGCCCCAGCATTTT
TRBV2	TRBJ2-1	-	-	CASSDLLRDSSSYNEQFF	TGTGCCAGCAGTGACCTCCTACGGGACTCATCCTCCTACAATGAGCAGTTCTTC
TRBV28	TRBJ1-2	-	-	CASSFFPGSRTNYGYTF	TGTGCCAGCAGTTTCTTCCCTGGCAGCCGGACTAACTATGGCTACACCTTC
TRBV4-1	TRBJ1-5	-	few	CASSQEHRPNQPQHF	TGCGCCAGCAGCCAAGAACACCGACCGAATCAGCCCCAGCATTTT
TRBV20-1	TRBJ1-2	TRBD1	-	CSASRWRGRLMIDYGYTF	TGCAGTGCTAGCCGGTGGAGGGGGCGTCTTATGATCGACTATGGCTACACCTTC
TRBV28	TRBJ1-5	-	few	CASSPWHRAVNQPQHF	TGTGCCAGCAGTCCGTGGCACAGGGCAGTAAATCAGCCCCAGCATTTT
TRBV11-1	TRBJ2-5	-	-	CASSQGGTPSRKTQYF	TGTGCCAGCAGCCAGGGGGGCACACCATCACGGAAGACCCAGTACTTC